This T cell receptor beta chain was obtained from a study of blood T cell repertoires in COVID-19. For the study at large: Donors in the United States, Italy and Spain gave samples during acute or convalescent COVID-19. PBMCs, B-cell-depleted T cells, or T cells provided the cDNA or gDNA that made up the material.

Assay used: immunoSEQ multiplex PCR; TCRdb lists only in-frame clones, some missing. In the table there are 350,000 to 500,000 clones, over 85% of which are singletons. The CDR3 spans 14 residues. Germline V lookup: CDR1 MNHNY, CDR2 SVGAGI (reference sequence). V lost 5 bases to trimming and J lost 6 bases, with 14 bases between them. The V gene is TRBV6-6, the J gene TRBJ1-5, with a weak D call TRBD1 (5 bases). This sequence was found in a man between 18 and 29 years old with COVID-19, enrolled during active disease. The sample consisted of peripheral blood. The chain's CDR3 is CASSPRTRIQPQHF. Here the CDR3 DNA reads TGTGCCAGCAGTCCCCGGACAAGGATTCAGCCCCAGCATTTT.